This T cell receptor (beta chain) was observed in a study of graft-versus-host responses after intestinal transplantation listed by TCRdb under 2021. Turning to the overall study: The transplants that recipients received were multivisceral, liver-intestinal, or isolated intestinal. To identify alloreactive clones, pre-transplant mixed lymphocyte reaction products were sequenced and compared with unstimulated pre-transplant donor and recipient T cells. Anti-thymocyte globulin induction was given to all recipients, followed by maintenance tacrolimus and steroids for approximately 3 years. Graft-versus-host and host-versus-graft alloreactive T cell clones were tracked in the graft, circulation and bone marrow after intestinal transplantation using bulk TCR-beta CDR3 sequencing. Rather than being sequenced by the commercial service, samples from three later patients were sequenced in-house on an Illumina MiSeq and processed with MiXCR. A peak of at least 4% donor T cells among recipient peripheral blood mononuclear cells was the definition used for donor T cell macrochimerism. The cohort enrolled under 25 intestinal transplant recipients including one retransplant, and a few patients lacking pretransplant specimens were excluded.

Points the paper makes about the study in general: The conclusions were limited by the relatively low number and heterogeneity of the intestinal transplant patients. Patients with donor T cell macrochimerism had high GvH to HvG T cell clonal ratios in their allografts. Early after transplant, declines in HvG clones were associated with peak levels of circulating GvH clones. GvH clones were detected in recipient bone marrow, and some of these GvH clones were observed earlier in ileal mucosa or blood, consistent with an intestinal mucosal origin.

The library was obtained by the immunoSEQ multiplex PCR assay. For most patients, genomic DNA was isolated with the Qiagen DNeasy Blood and Tissue Kit and shipped frozen to Adaptive Biotechnologies for TCR sequencing. High-throughput TCR-beta CDR3 sequencing of genomic DNA from most patients was performed by Adaptive Biotechnologies. In the original analysis: TCR sequencing data were retrieved from Adaptive's ImmunoSEQ software for 15 to 20 patients, whereas three other patients were processed with MiXCR and VDJtools. To correct CD4 versus CD8 sorting errors, any sequence found in both subsets at a frequency ratio below 5:1 was removed. CDR3 nucleotide sequences shared between donor and recipient were removed because their origin could not be assigned. To be classed as alloreactive, a clone needed at least 2-fold expansion over unstimulated cells and a minimum CFSE-low frequency of 0.002% (template counts) or 0.001% (read counts). A clone was considered mappable if detected in the sequenced pre-transplant spleen, lymph node, or MLR CFSE-low populations of the donor or recipient. The cumulative frequency of alloreactive clones was calculated as a percentage of all sequences, weighted by copy number. The source is immuneACCESS, and TCRdb retained only in-frame sequences with V and J called. Part of the clones is not carried over; for the studies checked, unresolved V genes explain less than half of this, and the remainder is unexplained. That table supplies the V and J calls and clone size; D and trimming were determined from the DNA. The sample profile shows fewer than 150,000 clones; 85% to 95% of them were found once. The ten biggest clones cover over 0.15% of the sample.

This clone was seen more than once but under ten times. Its antigen has not been determined. The sample holds no much larger clone one base away, and base qualities are not on file. Taken with the paper, the label for time point translates to: cells obtained before transplantation from donor or recipient. CD3+CD4+ and CD3+CD8+ populations were FACS-sorted from unstimulated pre-transplant donor and recipient cells taken from spleen or lymph nodes. In the germline V gene (reference sequence), CDR1 corresponds to MNHNY and CDR2 to SVGAGI. Inclusive of the bounding cysteine and phenylalanine, the CDR3 is 14 residues long. This entry keeps only the CDR3 DNA: 42 bases, framed from base 1. V is shortened by 10 bases, J by 0 bases, and the region joining them spans 12 bases.

The source material was unstimulated CD4+ T cells sorted from spleen or lymph node cells, sampled before intestinal transplant. The clonotype originates from a human donor who received an intestinal transplant. The sequence joins TRBV6-6 to TRBJ1-4, with no reliable assignment of the D segment. DNA sequence: TGTGCCACGTCAGGCGTTACAACTAATGAAAAACTGTTTTTT. Translated, this gives CATSGVTTNEKLFF.